This TCR beta chain was captured by sequencing in a study of blood T cell repertoires in COVID-19. Study-wide context: From T cells, B-cell-depleted T cells, or PBMCs came the material, which was cDNA or gDNA.

Clones were read by immunoSEQ multiplex PCR, and TCRdb kept only the in-frame ones, dropping some. The repertoire holds about 250,000 clones, 85% to 90% seen once, with approximately 4.6% in the top ten. Sequenced: peripheral blood. This clonotype originated in a woman aged 40 to 49 who had recovered from COVID-19.

CDR3 in DNA: TGTGCCAGCAGCTTAGCTCAGGGCCTAGCGGGGACAGATACGCAGTATTTT. Translated: CASSLAQGLAGTDTQYF. The chain is built from TRBV7-9 and TRBJ2-3, with TRBD2 matching 9 bases. This CDR3 is built from 17 residues. V gave up 0 bases and J gave up 3 bases; unmatched junction bases: 7. In germline, CDR1 is SEHNR, CDR2 FQNEAQ (reference sequence).